This T cell receptor (beta chain) originates from a study of patients with pleural tuberculosis. From the reads, TCRdb called clonotypes with MiXCR, one entry per CDR3 protein. This sample yields tens of thousands of distinct CDR3 sequences, of which approximately 7.5% are seen a single time; 15% to 20% belongs to the top ten. Germline assignment: CDR1 MDHEN and CDR2 SYDVKM. V lost 4 bases and J lost 3, with 19 bases in between. This CDR3 spans 16 amino acids. The TCR sequence derives from a human donor with pleural tuberculosis. This chain connects TRBV28 to TRBJ2-7; D assignment may be TRBD1 or TRBD2 (5 bases each). The CDR3 protein is CASSSEPGRANYEQYF. The DNA of the CDR3 is TGTGCCAGCAGTTCGGAGCCGGGACGGGCAAACTACGAGCAGTACTTC.